These 26 T cell receptor beta chains were sequenced from one sample in a study of blood T cell repertoires in COVID-19. The data were produced by immunoSEQ multiplex PCR, yet TCRdb's version contains in-frame clones alone and is incomplete. The sample includes 200,000 to 250,000 clones, approximately 82% of them seen just once. The sample comprised peripheral blood. All receptors derive from a woman aged 40 to 50 with acute or convalescent COVID-19.

CDR3 protein: CASSLWQGGSTGGYTF. CDR3 nucleotides: TGTGCCAGCAGTTTATGGCAGGGAGGATCCACGGGTGGCTACACCTTC. The rearrangement links TRBV28 to TRBJ1-2, with D possibly TRBD1 on 5 matching bases. From germline, CDR1 is MDHEN and CDR2 SYDVKM. The germline V and J ends were trimmed by 0 bases and 7 bases, with 18 bases remaining between them. The CDR3 is made up of 16 amino acids.

J is TRBJ2-1 and V is TRBV5-1; 13 bases map to TRBD2. This CDR3 contains 16 residues. The V and J ends lost 4 bases and 8 bases, in that order; junction bases with no gene match: 9. CDR1 is SGHRS, CDR2 YFSETQ, per germline. This CDR3 reads CASSPTSGRALDEQFF. In DNA, the CDR3 is TGCGCCAGCAGCCCCACTAGCGGGAGGGCCCTGGATGAGCAGTTCTTC.

The chain recombines TRBV5-6 with TRBJ2-5; 10 positions match TRBD2. Trimming at V came to 4 bases and at J to 1 base, leaving 7 bases not matched to a gene. The CDR3 has 16 residues. Germline V gives CDR1 SGHDT, CDR2 YYEEEE. CDR3 DNA: TGTGCCAGCAGCCCGCTAGCGGGAGATGGCCAAGAGACCCAGTACTTC. Amino acid sequence: CASSPLAGDGQETQYF.

CDR3 in amino acids: CASSPYRGLSEKLFF. The CDR3 bases are TGTGCCAGCAGCCCGTACAGGGGGCTAAGTGAAAAACTGTTTTTT. The rearrangement uses TRBV14 and TRBJ1-4; 9 bases map to TRBD1. The germline CDR1 and CDR2 sequences are SGHDN and FVKESK. There are 15 residues in the CDR3. With V trimmed by 4 bases and J by 7 bases, 7 bases remained unmatched.

This chain joins TRBV2 and TRBJ2-7; 11 bases align to TRBD2. The CDR3 spans 16 residues. Germline CDR1 SNHLY, CDR2 FYNNEI. The junction had 7 bases not matched to a gene; V was cut back by 3 bases and J by 3 bases. CDR3 amino acids: CASSDPGLAEGYEQYF. The CDR3, as DNA: TGTGCCAGCAGTGACCCGGGACTAGCGGAGGGCTACGAGCAGTACTTC. Looking up the rest from reference TRBV2 and TRBJ2-7 gives the full variable domain: EPEVTQTPSHQVTQMGQEVILRCVPISNHLYFYWYRQILGQKVEFLVSFYNNEISEKSEIFDDQFSVERPDGSNFTLKIRSTKLEDSAMYFCASSDPGLAEGYEQYFGPGTRLTVT.

The gene calls are TRBV19 and TRBJ1-2; D is unresolved. Per the germline V gene, CDR1 is LNHDA and CDR2 is SQIVND (reference sequence). The V and J ends lost 7 bases and 6 bases respectively, with 24 bases between them. The CDR3 has 16 residues. CDR3 sequence reads: CASKPLAVLEWDGYTF. CDR3 in DNA: TGTGCCAGTAAACCCTTAGCGGTTTTGGAATGGGATGGCTACACCTTC.

This clone appeared a single time. The V and J genes are TRBV10-3 and TRBJ2-7, with D maybe TRBD1 (6 bases). The V and J ends lost 10 bases and 2 bases respectively, with 15 bases between them. Germline lookup yields CDR1 ENHRY and CDR2 SYGVKD. CDR3 length: 13 amino acids. The CDR3 DNA follows: TGTGCCACTGGACCTGGGGGCCCCTACGAGCAGTACTTC. Its translation is CATGPGGPYEQYF.

The gene calls are TRBV6-1 and TRBJ1-2; D unclear. The ends were cut back, 3 bases at V and 5 bases at J, with 4 bases in the middle. The CDR3 runs to 11 residues. The germline V gene encodes CDR1 MNHNS and CDR2 SASEGT. CDR3 loop: CASSDRYGYTF. The CDR3 region has the DNA TGTGCCAGCAGTGATCGGTATGGCTACACCTTC.

This rearrangement joins TRBV30 to TRBJ2-7; D is perhaps TRBD2 (7 bases). The germline V gene encodes CDR1 GTSNPN and CDR2 SVGIG (reference sequence). The V and J ends lost 0 bases and 0 bases respectively, with 15 bases between them. The CDR3 is 16 amino acids. The chain's CDR3 is CAWSVRGAGSSYEQYF. The CDR3 DNA is TGTGCCTGGAGTGTACGGGGGGCGGGCAGCTCCTACGAGCAGTACTTC.

In its sample, this clone was seen a few times. The gene calls are TRBV2 and TRBJ2-3; D is perhaps TRBD2 (6 bases). Between the trimmed V and J ends, which lost 6 bases and 3 bases, there was a span of 19 bases. Germline V gene lookup returns CDR1 SNHLY and CDR2 FYNNEI. The length of the CDR3 is 16 residues. DNA for the CDR3: TGTGCCAGCAGCCTACTTGGCGGGACCCCGACAGATACGCAGTATTTT. This gives the protein CASSLLGGTPTDTQYF.

For the CDR3, the DNA is TGTGCCAGCAGCTTCAGGGACAGGGAAAGCGAGCAGTACTTC. As protein: CASSFRDRESEQYF. The chain employs TRBV7-9 and TRBJ2-7; 9 bases agree with TRBD1. This CDR3 has 14 residues. With 3 bases clipped from V and 6 bases from J, the junction kept 6 bases outside the gene matches. The germline gives CDR1 SEHNR, CDR2 FQNEAQ (reference sequence).

V usage is TRBV6-6 and J usage is TRBJ1-1; D perhaps matches TRBD1 (6 bases). The germline V gene encodes CDR1 MNHNY and CDR2 SVGAGI (reference sequence). Trimming stripped 5 bases from V and 5 bases from J, with 12 bases between. The CDR3 totals 13 residues. CDR3 region: CASSTQGRTEAFF. Here the CDR3 DNA reads TGTGCCAGCAGTACGCAGGGGCGAACTGAAGCTTTCTTT.

The V gene is TRBV5-1, the J gene TRBJ2-1, with 9 nucleotides matching TRBD2. Germline trimming cut 5 bases from V and 0 bases from J; bases unmatched to any gene: 6. The CDR3 loop spans 16 amino acids. From germline, CDR1 is SGHRS and CDR2 YFSETQ. CDR3 loop: CASRPTSGRSYNEQFF. CDR3 coding DNA: TGCGCCAGCAGGCCTACTAGCGGGCGCTCCTACAATGAGCAGTTCTTC.

The rearrangement links TRBV6-5 to TRBJ2-7; D is ambiguous. This CDR3 is built from 13 residues. V dropped 3 bases and J dropped 0 bases, with 6 bases sitting between them. CDR1 and CDR2 from the germline V gene are MNHEY and SVGAGI. Here the CDR3 reads CASSYLSSYEQYF. The CDR3 coding sequence is TGTGCCAGCAGTTATCTGAGCTCCTACGAGCAGTACTTC.

This clone has only a few counts. The rearrangement uses TRBV14 and TRBJ1-1; possible D gene TRBD1, 5 bases. CDR1 SGHDN and CDR2 FVKESK come from the germline V gene. This CDR3 has 14 residues. Trimming shortened V by 4 bases and J by 8 bases, and 17 bases separated the two germline ends. CDR3 coding DNA: TGTGCCAGCAGCCTTAACTCCGGGGGGAAGGAAGCTTTCTTT. This codes for CASSLNSGGKEAFF.

This clone has more than one count but fewer than ten. The chain couples TRBV6-5 to TRBJ2-7, with 9 bases aligning to TRBD1. The CDR3 is 15 amino acids. The V and J ends lost 6 bases and 6 bases, in that order; junction bases with no gene match: 12. Germline loops: CDR1 MNHEY, CDR2 SVGAGI. The CDR3: CASSPIQGAPSEQYF. CDR3 coding DNA: TGTGCCAGCAGCCCCATACAGGGGGCCCCTTCCGAGCAGTACTTC.

This rearrangement joins TRBV12-3 or TRBV12-4 to TRBJ1-4; D gene unclear. V lost 5 bases, J lost 5 bases, and 9 bases lay in between. CDR3 length: 13 residues. The CDR3 DNA follows: TGTGCCAGCAGTCCTGCGGAAAATGAAAAACTGTTTTTT. This translates into CASSPAENEKLFF.

The chain carries TRBV6-6 and TRBJ2-7, with 8 bases matching TRBD2. The length of the CDR3 is 16 residues. V lost 6 bases to trimming and J lost 2 bases; unmatched junction nucleotides: 12. Looked up from germline, CDR1 is MNHNY and CDR2 is SVGAGI (reference sequence). The CDR3 loop reads CASRPVTGRGTYEQYF. The CDR3 nucleotides are TGTGCCAGCAGGCCTGTGACCGGGAGGGGAACCTACGAGCAGTACTTC.

V usage is TRBV15 and J usage is TRBJ2-7; possibly TRBD2 for D (6 bases). From germline, CDR1 is LNHNV and CDR2 YYDKDF (reference sequence). Trimming cost V 1 base and J 3 bases, with 19 bases left between them. The CDR3 consists of 17 residues. Written as DNA, the CDR3 is TGTGCCACCAGCAGAGGGGCTGGACTACCAGGGAGCTACGAGCAGTACTTC. Translating gives CATSRGAGLPGSYEQYF.

This clone was detected once. CDR3 residues: CASSLESLSPLHF. The CDR3 region has the DNA TGTGCCAGCAGCCTCGAGTCTCTTTCACCCCTCCACTTT. The rearrangement joins TRBV6-5 to TRBJ1-6; D call uncertain. The germline V and J ends were trimmed by 6 bases and 9 bases, with 12 bases remaining between them. In germline, CDR1 is MNHEY, CDR2 SVGAGI. This CDR3 has 13 residues.

This chain connects TRBV3-1 (or the pseudogene TRBV3-2) to TRBJ1-2, with a possible D match to TRBD1 (6 bases). The CDR3 covers 16 residues. CDR1 and CDR2 (germline): LGHDT, YNNKEL (reference sequence). Trimming removed 4 bases from V and 3 bases from J, with 18 bases in between. The CDR3, as DNA: TGTGCCAGCAGCCCGTTCACCCGACAGGCAGACTATGGCTACACCTTC. Amino acids: CASSPFTRQADYGYTF.

This clone was detected a few times. The chain carries TRBV5-6 and TRBJ1-3; perhaps TRBD1 as D (5 bases). The CDR3 runs to 14 residues. The ends were cut back, 1 base at V and 2 bases at J, with 7 bases in the middle. CDR1 and CDR2 from the germline V gene are SGHDT and YYEEEE. This chain's CDR3 is CASSLPGTGNTIYF. In nucleotides, the CDR3 is TGTGCCAGCAGCTTGCCAGGGACTGGAAACACCATATATTTT.

The CDR3 bases are TGCGCCAGCAGTCGGGGACAGGGGGCACGGACCGGGGAGCTGTTTTTT. Protein product: CASSRGQGARTGELFF. The chain joins TRBV4-3 to TRBJ2-2, with 12 bases that match TRBD1. The CDR3 runs to 16 residues. Germline CDR1 reads LGHNA; CDR2 reads YSLEER. J lost 5 bases, V lost 6 bases, and 7 bases had no gene match.

This sequence joins TRBV3-1 (or the pseudogene TRBV3-2) and TRBJ2-5; 9 nucleotides agree with TRBD1. V trimming: 3 bases; J trimming: 4 bases; junction bases outside the gene matches: 3. The CDR3 consists of 14 residues. CDR1 and CDR2 (germline): LGHDT, YNNKEL (reference sequence). CDR3 residues: CASSHGQGRETQYF. The CDR3 region has the DNA TGTGCCAGCAGCCACGGACAGGGGCGAGAGACCCAGTACTTC.

This sequence joins TRBV19 and TRBJ1-5; maybe TRBD1 (6 bases). Trimming pared 2 bases from V and 1 base from J, leaving 15 bases between. Looked up from germline, CDR1 is LNHDA and CDR2 is SQIVND (reference sequence). The CDR3 spans 17 residues. CDR3 sequence: CASSIRAQGWSNQPQHF. The CDR3 DNA reads as TGTGCCAGTAGTATACGGGCACAGGGCTGGAGCAATCAGCCCCAGCATTTT.

CDR3 amino acids: CASSFEGTRQYF. The CDR3 nucleotides are TGTGCCAGCAGCTTCGAAGGGACTCGGCAGTATTTT. The chain recombines TRBV7-2 with TRBJ2-3, with a possible D match to TRBD2 (6 bases). V was cut by 3 bases and J by 11 bases, with 12 bases left in between. The CDR3 is made up of 12 amino acids. The V gene's germline CDR1 is SGHTA and CDR2 FQGNSA. Full variable domain (rest looked up from reference TRBV7-2 and TRBJ2-3): GAGVSQSPSNKVTEKGKDVELRCDPISGHTALYWYRQSLGQGLEFLIYFQGNSAPDKSGLPSDRFSAERTGGSVSTLTIQRTQQEDSAVYLCASSFEGTRQYFGPGTRLTVL.